Listed here is a single TCR beta chain. The data were taken from a study of OX40 agonist ivuxolimab in advanced cancers. The wider study: Three dose-escalation patients had partial responses: one with hepatocellular carcinoma and two with cutaneous melanoma.

Generated by immunoSEQ multiplex PCR, the TCRdb table keeps only in-frame clones and is missing some. The repertoire holds around 65,000 clones, 85% to 95% seen once, with around an eighth in the top ten. Germline CDR1 reads SNHLY; CDR2 reads FYNNEI. The CDR3 spans 16 residues. V lost 9 bases and J 0 bases, leaving 18 bases between the germline ends. With autoimmune disease history or systemic immunosuppression, patients were excluded. The TCR was taken from an adult with an advanced solid tumor such as melanoma, head and neck, liver or kidney cancer. The sequencing here drew on CD4+ or CD8+ T cells sorted from blood, taken in a trial of the OX40 agonist ivuxolimab. The chain joins TRBV2 to TRBJ2-1; TRBD1 or TRBD2 may be the D gene (6 bases each). Here the CDR3 reads CASKETGGSSYNEQFF. Written as DNA, the CDR3 is TGTGCCAGTAAAGAAACCGGGGGCAGCTCCTACAATGAGCAGTTCTTC.